The 14 T cell receptor beta chains listed next were all sequenced from one sample in a study of blood T cell repertoires in COVID-19. This table comes from immunoSEQ multiplex PCR, and its TCRdb copy is limited to in-frame clones, with some not included. The sample records about 280,000 clones, around 87% being singletons. Sequenced material: PBMCs or T cells enriched from blood (not recorded which). Receptor source: a woman between 18 and 30 years old with acute COVID-19.

This chain joins TRBV7-9 and TRBJ2-2; 8 bases agree with TRBD1. Germline V gene data show CDR1 as SEHNR and CDR2 as FQNEAQ (reference sequence). V gave up 3 bases and J gave up 2 bases; unmatched junction bases: 2. This CDR3 region has 15 residues. CDR3 protein: CASSFRGLNTGELFF. CDR3 nucleotide sequence: TGTGCCAGCAGCTTCAGGGGGCTAAACACCGGGGAGCTGTTTTTT.

This chain links TRBV3-1 (or the pseudogene TRBV3-2) with TRBJ1-3, with 7 bases fitting TRBD1. V lost 5 bases to trimming and J lost 7 bases; unmatched junction nucleotides: 20. This CDR3 contains 18 residues. The V gene's germline CDR1 is LGHDT and CDR2 YNNKEL (reference sequence). CDR3 bases: TGTGCCAGCAGCTCCCAGGGGGGTAATGCTCGAAACCCTAACACCATATATTTT. Residues: CASSSQGGNARNPNTIYF.

The chain couples TRBV12-5 to TRBJ1-4, with TRBD1 identical over 7 bases. Trimming cost V 5 bases and J 0 bases; bases outside gene matches: 3. The CDR3 runs to 15 residues. Germline assignment: CDR1 LGHNT and CDR2 FRNRAP. CDR3 sequence (DNA): TGTGCTAGTGGTCCCGGACAGGCAACTAATGAAAAACTGTTTTTT. As protein: CASGPGQATNEKLFF.

J is TRBJ2-1 and V is TRBV5-1; 10 positions agree with TRBD1. Germline V lookup: CDR1 SGHRS, CDR2 YFSETQ. This CDR3 has 18 residues. With 4 bases clipped from V and 0 bases from J, the junction kept 10 bases outside the gene matches. In DNA, the CDR3 is TGCGCCAGCAGCGTGGGACAGGGGATGGGCGGCTCCTACAATGAGCAGTTCTTC. This codes for CASSVGQGMGGSYNEQFF.

V and J are TRBV7-8 and TRBJ1-1, with D unclear. From germline, CDR1 is SGHVS and CDR2 FQNEAQ. V was clipped by 2 bases and J by 1 base, with 5 bases between them. CDR3 length equals 13 residues. The CDR3 protein is CASSLTRNTEAFF. DNA of the CDR3: TGTGCCAGCAGCTTAACTAGGAACACTGAAGCTTTCTTT.

This clone was seen a few times. This chain joins TRBV3-1 (or the pseudogene TRBV3-2) and TRBJ2-7; unclear D gene. CDR1 and CDR2 (germline): LGHDT, YNNKEL (reference sequence). The CDR3 loop spans 12 amino acids. V was trimmed by 1 base and J by 2 bases, leaving 3 bases between them. The CDR3 region is CASSQAAYEQYF. The CDR3, as DNA: TGTGCCAGCAGCCAAGCGGCCTACGAGCAGTACTTC.

The V gene is TRBV21-1, the J gene TRBJ2-1; whether TRBD2, the table's D call, matches the DNA was not checked. TRBV21-1 is a pseudogene segment. CDR3 length: 15 residues. CDR3 region: CASSKHSGRDNEQFF. The CDR3 DNA reads as TGTGCCAGCAGCAAGCATAGCGGGAGAGACAATGAGCAGTTCTTC.

The chain combines TRBV5-1 with TRBJ1-2; 7 bases align to TRBD1. Germline V gene lookup returns CDR1 SGHRS and CDR2 YFSETQ. V trimming: 5 bases; J trimming: 3 bases; junction bases outside the gene matches: 7. The CDR3 has 14 amino acids. This CDR3 is CASSYRGIDYGYTF. The CDR3 DNA sequence: TGCGCCAGCAGTTACAGGGGAATAGACTATGGCTACACCTTC.

The chain couples TRBV4-2 to TRBJ2-1, with 11 bases aligning to TRBD2. The V and J ends lost 4 bases and 10 bases, in that order; junction bases with no gene match: 6. Germline CDR1 reads LGHNA; CDR2 reads YNFKEQ. CDR3 length: 14 amino acids. The CDR3 loop reads CASSPPGLAVEQFF. In DNA form, the CDR3 reads TGTGCCAGCAGCCCACCGGGACTAGCGGTGGAGCAGTTCTTC.

The V call is TRBV24-1, the J call TRBJ1-1; no clear D gene. The CDR3 has 14 residues. Deletions cut 4 bases from V and 5 bases from J, with 13 bases between. Germline lookup yields CDR1 KGHDR and CDR2 SFDVKD. The CDR3 DNA follows: TGTGCCACCAGTGACCCGGGGAGACCAACTGAAGCTTTCTTT. This codes for CATSDPGRPTEAFF.

The V call is TRBV18, the J call TRBJ1-2, with 8 bases aligning to TRBD1. The length of the CDR3 is 17 residues. CDR1 and CDR2 from the germline V gene are KGHSH and LQKENI. V lost 3 bases, J lost 2 bases, and 11 bases stayed unmatched. The CDR3, as DNA: TGTGCCAGCTCACCGGACAGGGCCAAGCTCGCCAACTATGGCTACACCTTC. It specifies CASSPDRAKLANYGYTF.

With regard to this clone: The same CDR3 is also encoded by other DNA sequences in this sample. The chain's CDR3 is CAWSERNQPQHF. In nucleotides, the CDR3 is TGTGCCTGGAGTGAGAGGAATCAGCCCCAGCATTTT. This chain uses TRBV30 with TRBJ1-5, with unresolved D. V was trimmed by 1 base and J by 4 bases, leaving 5 bases between them. Germline V gives CDR1 GTSNPN, CDR2 SVGIG (reference sequence). The CDR3 extends over 12 amino acids.

The chain recombines TRBV28 with TRBJ2-7; TRBD2 matches 15 bases. The CDR3 spans 19 residues. The germline gives CDR1 MDHEN, CDR2 SYDVKM. V gave up 4 bases and J gave up 0 bases; unmatched junction bases: 10. The CDR3 DNA sequence: TGTGCCAGCAGTTCTACCGGGACTAGCGGGAGGCTCCTCTCCTACGAGCAGTACTTC. Amino acid sequence: CASSSTGTSGRLLSYEQYF.

The sample holds a few counts of this clone. The rearrangement links TRBV6-5 to TRBJ2-1, with TRBD2 as a possible D gene (6 bases). Trimming removed 6 bases at V and 0 bases at J, with 15 bases between. The length of the CDR3 is 16 residues. CDR1 is MNHEY, CDR2 SVGAGI, per germline. Here the CDR3 DNA reads TGTGCCAGCAGATACATCGGGACTCTCTCCTACAATGAGCAGTTCTTC. Translated: CASRYIGTLSYNEQFF.